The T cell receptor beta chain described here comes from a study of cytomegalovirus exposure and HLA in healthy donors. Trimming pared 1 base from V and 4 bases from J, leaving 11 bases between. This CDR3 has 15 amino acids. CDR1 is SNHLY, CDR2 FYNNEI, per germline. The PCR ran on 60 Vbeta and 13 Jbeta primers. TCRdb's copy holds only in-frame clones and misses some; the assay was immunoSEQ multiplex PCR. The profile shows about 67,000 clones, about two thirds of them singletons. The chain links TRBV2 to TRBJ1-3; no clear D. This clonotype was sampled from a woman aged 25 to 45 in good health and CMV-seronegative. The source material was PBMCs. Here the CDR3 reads CASSEDSPIGNTIYF. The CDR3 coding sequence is TGTGCCAGCAGTGAAGACTCCCCGATAGGAAACACCATATATTTT.